Sequencing of this TCR beta chain was carried out in a study of T-cell memory formation after mild COVID-19 (dated by TCRdb to the early 2020s). Notes on the research overall: TCR sequence clusters from the two donors were largely donor specific. In a couple of donors, T-cell clones that expanded and contracted after mild COVID-19 were followed by sequencing TCRalpha and TCRbeta repertoires longitudinally. The cohort was made up of two young adult volunteers, one female and one male, who were previously healthy. The full study reports these points: The second-wave clones that peaked on day 37 were not confirmed to be SARS-CoV-2 specific. Only two mild cases were covered by the study, and larger cohorts that include severe cases with pre-infection samples were considered necessary. From day 15 to 85, contracting clones showed balanced CD4/CD8 phenotypes, whereas a second wave of clones that expanded from day 15 to 37 leaned towards CD4+. Some responding clones were found in pre-infection memory, which suggests that pre-existing cross-reactive memory T cells took part in the SARS-CoV-2 response. Contracting CD4+ clones turned up mainly in the CM and EM memory subsets, whereas EMRA was where CD8+ clones were enriched.

Sequenced on an Illumina NovaSeq 6000. Using 5'RACE with constant-segment primers, TCRalpha and TCRbeta cDNA libraries were constructed, with sample barcodes and unique molecular identifiers added in the process. RNA was extracted from every sample with Trizol reagent. Libraries were amplified in two PCR steps, with a second sample barcode and Illumina TruSeq adapters added in the second step. Sequencing of the libraries was done on an Illumina NovaSeq, producing 2 x 150 bp paired-end reads. The authors' pipeline ran thus. Reads were demultiplexed and collapsed into UMI-guided consensus sequences with migec v1.2.7. With mixcr v2.1.11, UMI consensuses were aligned to TRA and TRB V and J templates and assembled into clonotypes. Expanded or contracted clonotypes were those called significant by both edgeR and NoisET, with noise models trained on biological replicates. For edgeR calls, a false discovery rate-adjusted p below 0.01 and a log2 fold-change threshold of 1 were applied. As an exploratory analysis of dynamics, max-normalized trajectories of the 1000 most abundant clonotypes were examined by PCA with hierarchical clustering. Separately sequenced CD4+ and CD8+ repertoires were used to assign a CD4 or CD8 phenotype to each responding clone. TCRdb redid the processing of the public reads, applying fastp at Q25 and MiXCR, and retained in-frame beta chains. Duplicate CDR3 protein sequences are folded into a single record with the most common DNA and genes. TCRdb assigned the V and J calls; the authors' analysis was not used. For this sample there are 270,000 or so distinct CDR3 sequences; over 15% appear just once. Under 25% of the sample rests with the top ten.

The junction shows trimming of 0 bases on V and 6 bases on J, and the gene matches do not reach 11 bases of it. In the germline V gene, CDR1 corresponds to LGHNA and CDR2 to YSLEER. Taken from cysteine to phenylalanine, the CDR3 has 17 residues. Here the CDR3 DNA is all that survives: 51 bases in frame from base 1. Ficoll-Paque density gradient centrifugation was the method used to isolate PBMCs. This clonotype was picked up a small number of times. The specificity of this receptor is unknown. The record has no base qualities; no much larger clone is one base away. The receptor's source is a man between 18 and 29 years old who had mild COVID-19 (a few samples of this study predate the infection). The sample titles of this study are shuffled in the database, so cell type and time point are left out; the donor was told from shared clones. Material: PBMCs or a T cell subset sorted from them (not recorded which). This chain joins TRBV4-3 to TRBJ2-1, and 7 bases in between align with TRBD2. The encoded CDR3 is CASSQDRQRGRRNEQFF. The nucleotide sequence reads TGCGCCAGCAGCCAAGATCGTCAGCGGGGAAGACGCAATGAGCAGTTCTTC.